One T cell receptor (beta chain) is described in this entry. The same CDR3 can be traced to other DNA sequences in this sample. Germline CDR1 LNHDA, CDR2 SQIVND (reference sequence). V was pared by 5 bases and J by 7 bases, with 18 bases between. The CDR3 extends over 16 amino acids. This specimen belongs to a study of T cell repertoires in ileal Crohn's disease. Patients were adults with ileal or ileocolonic Crohn's disease needing resection. TCRdb keeps only in-frame clones here, not all; method: immunoSEQ multiplex PCR. The data contain about 16,000 clones, under 95% of them singletons. The TCR originated in an adult with Crohn's disease. The chain is built from TRBV19 and TRBJ1-6; D unclear. Sequencing used ileal tissue. The CDR3 DNA reads TGTGCCAGTAGTGGAGGGAGGGAGAACCCCAATTCACCCCTCCACTTT. It translates to CASSGGRENPNSPLHF.